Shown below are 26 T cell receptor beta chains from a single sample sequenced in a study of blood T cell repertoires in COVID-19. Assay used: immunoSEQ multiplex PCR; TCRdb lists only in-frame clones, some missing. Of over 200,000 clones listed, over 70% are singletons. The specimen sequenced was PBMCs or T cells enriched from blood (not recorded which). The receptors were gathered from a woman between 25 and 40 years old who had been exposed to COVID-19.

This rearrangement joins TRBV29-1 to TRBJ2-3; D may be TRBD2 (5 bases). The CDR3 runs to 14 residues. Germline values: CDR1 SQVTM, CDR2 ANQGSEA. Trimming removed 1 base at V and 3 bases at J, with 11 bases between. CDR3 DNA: TGCAGCGTTGAAGGAGCGGACCGTACAGATACGCAGTATTTT. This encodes CSVEGADRTDTQYF.

The DNA for the CDR3 is TGTGCCAGCAGTGAAGCGCAGGGGTTGCATCAGCCCCAGCATTTT. It is translated as CASSEAQGLHQPQHF. The chain couples TRBV6-1 to TRBJ1-5; D is possibly TRBD1 (6 bases). The CDR3 contains 15 residues. The V end was cut by 0 bases, the J end by 5 bases, with 11 bases between. Germline V CDR1 and CDR2: MNHNS, SASEGT.

In nucleotides, the CDR3 is TGTGCCAGCAGCCAAGTCGAGTCGCTCTCTGGAAACACCATATATTTT. Its translation: CASSQVESLSGNTIYF. The chain uses TRBV14 and TRBJ1-3; D gene ambiguous. Germline V gene lookup returns CDR1 SGHDN and CDR2 FVKESK. Trimming removed 1 base from V and 0 bases from J, with 10 bases in between. The CDR3 extends over 16 amino acids. Supplemented by reference TRBV14 and TRBJ1-3, the full variable domain reads EAGVTQFPSHSVIEKGQTVTLRCDPISGHDNLYWYRRVMGKEIKFLLHFVKESKQDESGMPNNRFLAERTGGTYSTLKVQPAELEDSGVYFCASSQVESLSGNTIYFGEGSWLTVV.

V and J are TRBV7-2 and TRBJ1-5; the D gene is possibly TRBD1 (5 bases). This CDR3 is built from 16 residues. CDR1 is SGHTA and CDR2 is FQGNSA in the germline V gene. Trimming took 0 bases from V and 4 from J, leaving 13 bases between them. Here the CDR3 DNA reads TGTGCCAGCAGCTTAGCAATGACAGCCGTGAATCAGCCCCAGCATTTT. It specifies CASSLAMTAVNQPQHF.

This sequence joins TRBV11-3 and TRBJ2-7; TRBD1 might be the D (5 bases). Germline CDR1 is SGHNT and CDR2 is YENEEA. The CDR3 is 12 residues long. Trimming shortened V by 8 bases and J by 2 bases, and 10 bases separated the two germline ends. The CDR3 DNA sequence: TGTGCCAGCGGGGCAGGGCCCTACGAGCAGTACTTC. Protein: CASGAGPYEQYF.

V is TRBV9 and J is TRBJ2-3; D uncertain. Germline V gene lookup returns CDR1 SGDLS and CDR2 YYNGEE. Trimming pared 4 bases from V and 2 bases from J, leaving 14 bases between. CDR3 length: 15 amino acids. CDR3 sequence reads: CASSPTLGHTDTQYF. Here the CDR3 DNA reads TGTGCCAGCAGCCCCACGCTAGGCCACACAGATACGCAGTATTTT.

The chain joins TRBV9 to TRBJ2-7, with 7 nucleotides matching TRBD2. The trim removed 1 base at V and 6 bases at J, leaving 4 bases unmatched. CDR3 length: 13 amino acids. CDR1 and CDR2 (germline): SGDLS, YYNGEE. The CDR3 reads CASSVRRGSEQYF. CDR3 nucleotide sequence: TGTGCCAGCAGCGTACGGCGGGGGTCCGAGCAGTACTTC.

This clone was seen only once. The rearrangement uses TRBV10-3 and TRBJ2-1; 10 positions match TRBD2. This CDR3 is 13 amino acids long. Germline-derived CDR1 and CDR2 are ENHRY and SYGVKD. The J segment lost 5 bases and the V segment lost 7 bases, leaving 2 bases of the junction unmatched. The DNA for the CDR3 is TGTGCCATCAAAACTAGCGGGAACAATGAGCAGTTCTTC. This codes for CAIKTSGNNEQFF.

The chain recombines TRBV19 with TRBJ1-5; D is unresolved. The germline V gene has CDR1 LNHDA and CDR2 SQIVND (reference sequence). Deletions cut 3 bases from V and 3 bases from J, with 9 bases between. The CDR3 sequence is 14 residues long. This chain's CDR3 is CASSIPPVNQPQHF. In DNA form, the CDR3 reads TGTGCCAGTAGTATTCCTCCAGTCAATCAGCCCCAGCATTTT.

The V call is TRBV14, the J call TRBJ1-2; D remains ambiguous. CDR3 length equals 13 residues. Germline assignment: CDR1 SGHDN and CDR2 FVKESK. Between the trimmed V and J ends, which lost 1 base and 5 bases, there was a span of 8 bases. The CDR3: CASSQVSLYGYTF. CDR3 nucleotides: TGTGCCAGCAGCCAAGTCTCCCTTTATGGCTACACCTTC.

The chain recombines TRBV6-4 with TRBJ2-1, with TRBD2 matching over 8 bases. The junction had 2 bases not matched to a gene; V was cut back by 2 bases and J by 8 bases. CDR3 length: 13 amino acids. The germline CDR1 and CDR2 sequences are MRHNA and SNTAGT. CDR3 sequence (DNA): TGTGCCAGCAGTGACCGGGAGGGGGATGAGCAGTTCTTC. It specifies CASSDREGDEQFF.

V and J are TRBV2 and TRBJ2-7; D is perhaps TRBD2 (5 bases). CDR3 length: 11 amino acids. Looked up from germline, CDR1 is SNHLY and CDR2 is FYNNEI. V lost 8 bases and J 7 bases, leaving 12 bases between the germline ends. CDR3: CASRGILEQYF. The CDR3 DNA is TGTGCCAGCCGGGGTATTTTGGAGCAGTACTTC.

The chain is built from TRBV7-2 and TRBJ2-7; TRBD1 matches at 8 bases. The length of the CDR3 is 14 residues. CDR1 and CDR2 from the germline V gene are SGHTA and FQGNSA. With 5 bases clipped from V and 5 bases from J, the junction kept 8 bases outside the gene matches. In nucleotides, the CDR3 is TGTGCCAGCAGCCCCCGGGACAGGACCCACGAGCAGTACTTC. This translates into CASSPRDRTHEQYF.

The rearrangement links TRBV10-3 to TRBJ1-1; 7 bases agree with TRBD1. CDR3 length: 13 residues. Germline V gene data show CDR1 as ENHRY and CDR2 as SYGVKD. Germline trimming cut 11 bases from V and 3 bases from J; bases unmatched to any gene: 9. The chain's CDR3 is CAASDRSDTEAFF. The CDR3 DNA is TGTGCCGCTTCGGACAGGTCGGACACTGAAGCTTTCTTT.

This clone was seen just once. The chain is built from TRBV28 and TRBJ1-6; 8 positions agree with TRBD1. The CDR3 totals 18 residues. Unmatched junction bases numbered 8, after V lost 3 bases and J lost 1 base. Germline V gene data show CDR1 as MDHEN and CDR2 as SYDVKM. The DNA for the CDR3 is TGTGCCAGCAGTTTTCCCCGGACAGGGAGGTCCTATAATTCACCCCTCCACTTT. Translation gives CASSFPRTGRSYNSPLHF.

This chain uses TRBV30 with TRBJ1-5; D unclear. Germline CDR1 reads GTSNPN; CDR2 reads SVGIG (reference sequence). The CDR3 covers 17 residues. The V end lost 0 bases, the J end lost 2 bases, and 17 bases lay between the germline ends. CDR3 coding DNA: TGTGCCTGGAGTGTACACAGAGGGTCAGGAGGCAATCAGCCCCAGCATTTT. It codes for CAWSVHRGSGGNQPQHF. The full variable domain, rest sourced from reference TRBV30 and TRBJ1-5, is SQTIHQWPATLVQPVGSPLSLECTVEGTSNPNLYWYRQAAGRGLQLLFYSVGIGQISSEVPQNLSASRPQDRQFILSSKKLLLSDSGFYLCAWSVHRGSGGNQPQHFGDGTRLSIL.

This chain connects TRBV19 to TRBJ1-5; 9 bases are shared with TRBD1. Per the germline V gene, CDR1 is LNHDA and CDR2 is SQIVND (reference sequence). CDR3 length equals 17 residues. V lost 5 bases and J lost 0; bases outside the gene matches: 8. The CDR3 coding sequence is TGTGCCAGTAGTTTCTCCGGGACAGGGATTAGCAATCAGCCCCAGCATTTT. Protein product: CASSFSGTGISNQPQHF.

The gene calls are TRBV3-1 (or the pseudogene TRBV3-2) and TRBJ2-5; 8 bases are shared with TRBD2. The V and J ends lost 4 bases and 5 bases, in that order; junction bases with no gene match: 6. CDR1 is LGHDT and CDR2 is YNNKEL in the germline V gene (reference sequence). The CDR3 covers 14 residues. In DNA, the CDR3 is TGTGCCAGCAGCCGAGCGGGAGTCATGGAGACCCAGTACTTC. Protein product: CASSRAGVMETQYF.

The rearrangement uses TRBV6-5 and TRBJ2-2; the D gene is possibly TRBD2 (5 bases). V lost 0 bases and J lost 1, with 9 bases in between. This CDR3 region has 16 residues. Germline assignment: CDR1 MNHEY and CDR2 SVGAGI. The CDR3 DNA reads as TGTGCCAGCAGTTACTCCGTTGCGGGGAACACCGGGGAGCTGTTTTTT. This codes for CASSYSVAGNTGELFF.

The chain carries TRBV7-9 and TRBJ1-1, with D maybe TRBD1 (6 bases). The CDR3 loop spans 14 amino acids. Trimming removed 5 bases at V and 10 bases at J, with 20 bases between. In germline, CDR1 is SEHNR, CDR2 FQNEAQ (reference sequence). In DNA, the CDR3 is TGTGCCAGCAGCCTAAAGGCCTCTGGGGGCCGAGCTTTCTTT. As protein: CASSLKASGGRAFF.

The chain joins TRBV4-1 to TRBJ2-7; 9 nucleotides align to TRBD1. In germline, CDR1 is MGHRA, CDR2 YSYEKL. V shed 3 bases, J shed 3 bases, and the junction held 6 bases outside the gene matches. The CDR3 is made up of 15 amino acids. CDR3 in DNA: TGCGCCAGCAGCCAGGGACAGGGAACCCTCTACGAGCAGTACTTC. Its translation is CASSQGQGTLYEQYF.

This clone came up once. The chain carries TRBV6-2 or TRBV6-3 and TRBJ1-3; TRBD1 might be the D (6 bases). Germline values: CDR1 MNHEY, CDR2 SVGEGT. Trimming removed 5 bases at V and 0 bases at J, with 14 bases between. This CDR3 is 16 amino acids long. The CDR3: CASSKEVTGSGNTIYF. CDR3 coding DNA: TGTGCCAGCAGTAAGGAGGTGACAGGCTCTGGAAACACCATATATTTT.

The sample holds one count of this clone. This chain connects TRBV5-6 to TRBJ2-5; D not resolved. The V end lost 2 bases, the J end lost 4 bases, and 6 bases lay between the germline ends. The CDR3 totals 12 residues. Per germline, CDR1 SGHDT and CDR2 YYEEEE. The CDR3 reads CASSLDLETQYF. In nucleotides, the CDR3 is TGTGCCAGCAGCTTAGACTTAGAGACCCAGTACTTC. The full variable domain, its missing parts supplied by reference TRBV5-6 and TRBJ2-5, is DAGVTQSPTHLIKTRGQQVTLRCSPKSGHDTVSWYQQALGQGPQFIFQYYEEEERQRGNFPDRFSGHQFPNYSSELNVNALLLGDSALYLCASSLDLETQYFGPGTRLLVL.

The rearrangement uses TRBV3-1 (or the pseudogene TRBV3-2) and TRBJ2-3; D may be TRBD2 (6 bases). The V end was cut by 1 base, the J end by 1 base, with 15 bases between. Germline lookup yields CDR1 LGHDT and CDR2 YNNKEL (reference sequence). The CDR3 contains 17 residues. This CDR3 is CASSQVVSGGRTDTQYF. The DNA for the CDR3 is TGTGCCAGCAGCCAAGTTGTAAGCGGAGGGCGCACAGATACGCAGTATTTT.

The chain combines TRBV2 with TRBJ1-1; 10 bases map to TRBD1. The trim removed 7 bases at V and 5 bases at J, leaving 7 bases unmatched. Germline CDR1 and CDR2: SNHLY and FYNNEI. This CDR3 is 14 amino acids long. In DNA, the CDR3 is TGTGCCAGCACTACGGGACAGGGGAGGACTGAAGCTTTCTTT. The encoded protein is CASTTGQGRTEAFF.

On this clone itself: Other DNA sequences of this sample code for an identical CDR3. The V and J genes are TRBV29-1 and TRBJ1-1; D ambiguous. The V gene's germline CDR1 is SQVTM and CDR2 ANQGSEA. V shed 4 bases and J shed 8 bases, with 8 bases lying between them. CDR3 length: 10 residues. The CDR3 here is CSVVGPEAFF. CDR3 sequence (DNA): TGCAGCGTTGTGGGCCCCGAAGCTTTCTTT.